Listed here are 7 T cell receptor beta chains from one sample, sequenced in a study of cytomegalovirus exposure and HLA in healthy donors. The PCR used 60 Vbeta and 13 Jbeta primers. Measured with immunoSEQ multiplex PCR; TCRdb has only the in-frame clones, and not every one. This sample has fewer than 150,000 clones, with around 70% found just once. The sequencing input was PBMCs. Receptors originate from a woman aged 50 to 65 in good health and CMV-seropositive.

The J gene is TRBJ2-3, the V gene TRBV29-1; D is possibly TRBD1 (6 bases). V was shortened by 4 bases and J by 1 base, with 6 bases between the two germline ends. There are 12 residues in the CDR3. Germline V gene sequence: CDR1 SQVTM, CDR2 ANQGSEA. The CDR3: CSVGQGTDTQYF. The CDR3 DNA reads TGCAGCGTTGGACAGGGCACAGATACGCAGTATTTT.

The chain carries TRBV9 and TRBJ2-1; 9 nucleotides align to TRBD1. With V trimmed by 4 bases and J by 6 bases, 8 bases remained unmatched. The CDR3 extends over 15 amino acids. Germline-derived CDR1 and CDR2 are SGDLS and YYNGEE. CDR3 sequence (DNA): TGTGCCAGCAGCAGCTGGACAGGGGTGGCCAATGAGCAGTTCTTC. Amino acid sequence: CASSSWTGVANEQFF. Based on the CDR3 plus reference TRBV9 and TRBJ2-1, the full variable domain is DSGVTQTPKHLITATGQRVTLRCSPRSGDLSVYWYQQSLDQGLQFLIQYYNGEERAKGNILERFSAQQFPDLHSELNLSSLELGDSALYFCASSSWTGVANEQFFGPGTRLTVL.

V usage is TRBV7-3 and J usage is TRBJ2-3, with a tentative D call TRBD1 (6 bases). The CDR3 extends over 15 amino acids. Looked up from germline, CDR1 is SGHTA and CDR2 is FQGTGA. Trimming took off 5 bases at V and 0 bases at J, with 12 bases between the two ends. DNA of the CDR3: TGTGCCAGCAGCCTGGACAGTCAAAGCACAGATACGCAGTATTTT. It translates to CASSLDSQSTDTQYF.

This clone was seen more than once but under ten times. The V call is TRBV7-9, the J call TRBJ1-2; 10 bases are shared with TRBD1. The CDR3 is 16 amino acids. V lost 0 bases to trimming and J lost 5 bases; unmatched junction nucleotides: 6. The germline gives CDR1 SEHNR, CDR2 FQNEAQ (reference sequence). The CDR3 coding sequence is TGTGCCAGCAGCTTAGCGTCGGGACAGGGGTGGTATGGCTACACCTTC. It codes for CASSLASGQGWYGYTF.

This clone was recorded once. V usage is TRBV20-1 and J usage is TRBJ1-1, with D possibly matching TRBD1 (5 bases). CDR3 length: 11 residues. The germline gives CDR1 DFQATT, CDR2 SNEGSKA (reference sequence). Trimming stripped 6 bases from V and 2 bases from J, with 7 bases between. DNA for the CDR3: TGCAGTGCAAGGGGCAACACTGAAGCTTTCTTT. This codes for CSARGNTEAFF.

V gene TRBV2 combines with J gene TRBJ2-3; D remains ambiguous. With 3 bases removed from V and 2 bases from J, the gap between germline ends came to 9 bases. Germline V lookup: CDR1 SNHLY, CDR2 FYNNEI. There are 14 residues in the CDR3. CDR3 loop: CASSDAADTDTQYF. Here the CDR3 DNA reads TGTGCCAGCAGTGATGCGGCCGACACAGATACGCAGTATTTT.

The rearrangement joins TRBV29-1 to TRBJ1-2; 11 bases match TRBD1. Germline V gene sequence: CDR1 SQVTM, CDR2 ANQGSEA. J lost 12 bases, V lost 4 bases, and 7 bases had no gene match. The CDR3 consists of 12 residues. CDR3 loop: CSVVKDRGHHTF. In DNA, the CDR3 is TGCAGCGTTGTGAAGGACAGGGGGCACCACACCTTC.